A selection of T cell receptor beta chains follows, all from one sample in a study of T cell responses to AZD1222 COVID-19 vaccine. Profiling relied on immunoSEQ multiplex PCR, and the TCRdb table lists in-frame clones only, not all of them. The table has some 92,000 clones, roughly nine tenths seen once; the top ten hold 7.5%. Material: peripheral blood, obtained on day 0 of AZD1222 vaccination. Every receptor here comes from an adult in good health. CDR3s include the opening cysteine and the closing phenylalanine or tryptophan. A D gene is named only where the DNA matches it firmly. Clone sizes are given selectively: once, few, many, or a class where the clone is expanded.

TRBJ2-5	TRBD1	TRBV5-1	-	CASSQQGAMETQYF	TGCGCCAGCAGCCAACAGGGGGCTATGGAGACCCAGTACTTC
TRBJ2-2	TRBD2	TRBV28	-	CASSSIAGGSAGELFF	TGTGCCAGCAGTTCCATAGCGGGAGGATCCGCCGGGGAGCTGTTTTTT
TRBJ1-1	TRBD1	TRBV5-6	-	CASSFPFNEGALPEAFF	TGTGCCAGCAGCTTCCCCTTTAATGAGGGGGCGCTCCCTGAAGCTTTCTTT
TRBJ1-1	-	TRBV5-1	-	CASSLAASDTEAFF	TGCGCCAGCAGCTTGGCCGCATCGGACACTGAAGCTTTCTTT
TRBJ2-7	-	TRBV4-1	-	CASSQYGAGASSYEQYF	TGCGCCAGCAGCCAATACGGCGCGGGCGCGAGCTCCTACGAGCAGTACTTC
TRBJ2-7	-	TRBV20-1	few	CSARGGLEQYF	TGCAGTGCTAGAGGAGGTCTCGAGCAGTACTTC
TRBJ2-3	-	TRBV13	-	CASSLGLASSADTQYF	TGTGCCAGCAGCTTAGGCCTGGCTAGCAGCGCAGATACGCAGTATTTT
TRBJ2-1	-	TRBV9	-	CASSVVGDHYNEQFF	TGTGCCAGCAGCGTAGTAGGGGACCACTACAATGAGCAGTTCTTC
TRBJ2-3	TRBD2	TRBV11-2	once	CASSPLAGEGTDTQYF	TGTGCCAGCAGCCCCCTAGCGGGAGAGGGGACAGATACGCAGTATTTT
TRBJ1-1	-	TRBV28	once	CASSWSKVTEAFF	TGTGCCAGCAGTTGGTCAAAGGTCACTGAAGCTTTCTTT
TRBJ2-2	TRBD1	TRBV5-1	-	CASSGQGQPLTGELFF	TGCGCCAGCAGCGGACAGGGACAGCCCCTCACCGGGGAGCTGTTTTTT
TRBJ2-1	TRBD1	TRBV9	-	CASSVDRGAGGYNEQFF	TGTGCCAGCAGCGTAGACAGGGGCGCAGGAGGTTACAATGAGCAGTTCTTC
TRBJ1-1	-	TRBV12-3/TRBV12-4	-	CASSRRTDEAFF	TGTGCCAGCAGCCGTAGGACGGACGAAGCTTTCTTT
TRBJ2-7	TRBD2	TRBV7-9	-	CASSLGLAGGIYEQYF	TGTGCCAGCAGCCTGGGACTAGCGGGAGGGATCTACGAGCAGTACTTC
TRBJ2-4	-	TRBV27	once	CATNADGDRNIQYF	TGTGCCACGAACGCCGACGGAGACCGAAACATTCAGTACTTC
TRBJ2-7	-	TRBV2	-	CASSVPQRTTYEQYF	TGTGCCAGCAGTGTGCCCCAGCGGACCACCTACGAGCAGTACTTC
TRBJ1-1	-	TRBV28	-	CASSLGAAQNTEAFF	TGTGCCAGCAGCCTGGGGGCAGCTCAGAACACTGAAGCTTTCTTT
TRBJ1-2	-	TRBV7-2	-	CASSPPSTGNLYGYTF	TGTGCCAGCAGCCCCCCCTCGACAGGAAACCTCTATGGCTACACCTTC
TRBJ2-1	TRBD2	TRBV3-1/TRBV3-2	-	CASLGLAGAEQFF	TGTGCCAGCTTAGGACTAGCGGGAGCGGAGCAGTTCTTC
TRBJ1-2	-	TRBV5-1	-	CASSLTRGAGAGGYTF	TGCGCCAGCAGCTTGACGAGGGGGGCAGGGGCTGGCGGCTACACCTTC
TRBJ2-7	TRBD2	TRBV19	-	CASSELAAIASEQYF	TGTGCCAGTAGTGAGCTAGCGGCGATTGCGAGCGAGCAGTACTTC
TRBJ2-2	-	TRBV27	-	CASVTRLQGGTGELFF	TGTGCCAGCGTTACTCGCCTGCAGGGGGGCACCGGGGAGCTGTTTTTT
TRBJ1-6	TRBD1	TRBV9	-	CASSSRTGGTNSPLHF	TGTGCCAGCAGCTCGAGGACAGGGGGCACAAATTCACCCCTCCACTTT
TRBJ2-7	TRBD1	TRBV7-2	-	CASTAQGAHREQYF	TGTGCCAGCACAGCACAGGGGGCGCATCGCGAGCAGTACTTC
TRBJ2-3	-	TRBV19	-	CASSISTDTQYF	TGTGCCAGTAGTATTAGCACAGATACGCAGTATTTT
TRBJ2-7	TRBD2	TRBV7-3	-	CASTFLAGEEAYEQYF	TGTGCCAGCACATTCTTAGCGGGAGAAGAAGCGTACGAGCAGTACTTC
TRBJ2-3	TRBD2	TRBV5-6	-	CASSFDGTSGRDTQYF	TGTGCCAGCAGCTTTGACGGGACTAGCGGGCGAGATACGCAGTATTTT
TRBJ2-3	TRBD2	TRBV2	-	CASRESSGLLTDTQYF	TGTGCCAGCAGGGAGTCTAGCGGGCTTCTCACAGATACGCAGTATTTT
TRBJ1-1	-	TRBV12-3/TRBV12-4	-	CAIEDTTNTEAFF	TGTGCCATCGAAGACACAACGAACACTGAAGCTTTCTTT
TRBJ2-2	-	TRBV23-1	few	CASSHFLQGYTGELFF	TGCGCCAGCAGTCATTTTTTACAGGGATACACCGGGGAGCTGTTTTTT
TRBJ2-3	-	TRBV10-1	-	CASSEAGYSTDTQYF	TGCGCCAGCAGTGAGGCAGGTTATAGCACAGATACGCAGTATTTT
TRBJ1-1	-	TRBV28	-	CASSLQDRDTEAFF	TGTGCCAGCAGTTTACAAGACCGAGACACTGAAGCTTTCTTT
TRBJ1-5	TRBD1	TRBV15	few	CATSYDRGGNQPQHF	TGTGCCACCAGTTACGACAGGGGTGGAAATCAGCCCCAGCATTTT
TRBJ2-5	-	TRBV19	once	CASSSQAGETQYF	TGTGCCAGTAGTTCCCAGGCTGGGGAGACCCAGTACTTC
TRBJ2-1	-	TRBV7-8	-	CASSLGREQFF	TGTGCCAGCAGCTTGGGTCGGGAGCAGTTCTTC
TRBJ2-2	TRBD1	TRBV28	-	CASSTRGQGDTGELFF	TGTGCCAGCAGTACGAGGGGACAGGGAGATACCGGGGAGCTGTTTTTT
TRBJ1-5	-	TRBV9	-	CASSVESEGGEYQPQHF	TGTGCCAGCAGCGTAGAGTCGGAGGGAGGGGAATATCAGCCCCAGCATTTT
TRBJ1-1	-	TRBV5-1	-	CASSLAAGSGEAFF	TGCGCCAGCAGCTTGGCGGCAGGGTCGGGTGAAGCTTTCTTT
TRBJ2-3	-	TRBV12-2	-	CASRLESLWGKTDTQYF	TGTGCAAGTCGCTTAGAATCCCTTTGGGGGAAAACAGATACGCAGTATTTT
TRBJ1-3	-	TRBV7-9	-	CASSPPRKTGNTIYF	TGTGCCAGCAGCCCTCCCCGCAAGACCGGAAACACCATATATTTT
TRBJ1-1	-	TRBV20-1	once	CSASGRLVNTEAFF	TGCAGTGCTAGTGGCCGGCTAGTGAACACTGAAGCTTTCTTT
TRBJ1-4	-	TRBV27	medium-sized	CASKGSPAGLVEKLFF	TGTGCCAGCAAAGGATCCCCGGCAGGATTGGTTGAAAAACTGTTTTTT
TRBJ1-6	-	TRBV18	-	CASSPQPGDSPLHF	TGTGCCAGCTCACCTCAGCCGGGCGATTCACCCCTCCACTTT
TRBJ1-1	-	TRBV6-5	-	CASSPIAGTEAFF	TGTGCCAGCAGCCCAATTGCCGGCACTGAAGCTTTCTTT
TRBJ1-6	-	TRBV28	-	CASTQRAGGSYNSPLHF	TGTGCCAGCACCCAGAGGGCAGGTGGCTCCTATAATTCACCCCTCCACTTT
TRBJ2-1	-	TRBV19	once	CASSISGGWGNEQFF	TGTGCCAGTAGTATCTCGGGCGGATGGGGGAATGAGCAGTTCTTC